These T cell receptor beta chains were read from a single sample in a study of CD8 T cells in ankylosing spondylitis. TCRdb re-derived calls from the 5' RACE reads in MiXCR, one entry per CDR3 protein. The sample gives approximately 300,000 distinct CDR3 sequences, roughly 20% of which show up once; 3.5% is in the top ten. The sequencing input was blood, either unsorted or a sorted T cell fraction (not recorded which). These receptors were collected from a female donor with ankylosing spondylitis or in good health (not recorded which). Both conserved end residues are part of each CDR3. D genes are given only for firm matches.

NA,TRBV20-1,TRBJ1-1,CSAREKGRVNTEAFF
NA,TRBV12-2,TRBJ2-5,CASRLADRERAQETQYF
NA,TRBV6-1,TRBJ1-1,CASRQGAEAFF
NA,TRBV20-1,TRBJ1-1,CSARSPGRNTEAFF
NA,TRBV6-2/TRBV6-3,TRBJ1-1,CASNLPTSRGGGTEAFF
NA,TRBV12-3/TRBV12-4,TRBJ1-5,CASSLNNQPQHF
NA,TRBV2,TRBJ2-7,CASSEADRGGISYEQYF
NA,TRBV6-5,TRBJ2-7,CASRHQGEQYF
TRBD2,TRBV9,TRBJ2-1,CASSVRTSPLPTNEQFF
NA,TRBV7-2,TRBJ2-7,CASAEGPTWYEQYF
NA,TRBV18,TRBJ2-3,CASSPGQPSTDTQYF
NA,TRBV11-2,TRBJ2-1,CASSLILNSYNEQFF
TRBD2,TRBV3-1,TRBJ2-3,CASSPKWKLAGVSTDTQYF
TRBD1,TRBV29-1,TRBJ2-1,CSAGDRGGNEQFF
NA,TRBV12-3/TRBV12-4,TRBJ1-6,CASRTSGRGNSPLHF
NA,TRBV6-1,TRBJ2-1,CASSRGGTVYNEQFF
TRBD2,TRBV30,TRBJ2-1,CAWSVRVGTTLGNEQFF
NA,TRBV15,TRBJ1-5,CATRGAGAQPQHF
NA,TRBV19,TRBJ1-1,CASSIPTGLRATEAFF
NA,TRBV3-1,TRBJ2-1,CASSQGASGKGKQFF
NA,TRBV4-3,TRBJ2-1,CASSQSGASYNEQFF
TRBD1,TRBV5-1,TRBJ2-1,CASSSGQGYNEQFF
NA,TRBV20-1,TRBJ2-5,CSARHWGETQYF
TRBD2,TRBV20-1,TRBJ2-3,CSARVRPSGVGDTQYF
TRBD1,TRBV2,TRBJ2-4,CASSGQGDSKNIQYF
TRBD2,TRBV5-1,TRBJ2-3,CASSLVAGEASTQYF
TRBD1,TRBV29-1,TRBJ2-3,CSVGTGGLSTDTQYF
TRBD1,TRBV29-1,TRBJ2-5,CSGRQRTGPLLETQYF
NA,TRBV4-3,TRBJ1-6,CASSQGTVYNSPLHF
TRBD2,TRBV25-1,TRBJ2-1,CASSEGLAGLRAYNEQFF
NA,TRBV2,TRBJ2-1,CASSEALRGNNEQFF
NA,TRBV20-1,TRBJ2-1,CSAGGLSNEQFF
NA,TRBV6-2/TRBV6-3,TRBJ1-5,CASTPGNQPQHF
TRBD1,TRBV6-2/TRBV6-3,TRBJ2-5,CASSYPRGTVEETQYF
NA,TRBV6-5,TRBJ2-7,CASSYSTMAGTYEQYF
NA,TRBV5-1,TRBJ2-1,CASSLLEGTLIREQFF
TRBD1,TRBV6-1,TRBJ1-2,CASTRQGASGYGYTF
NA,TRBV7-9,TRBJ1-1,CASRTGGSTEAFF
TRBD1,TRBV6-5,TRBJ2-7,CASSYDRGYEQYF
NA,TRBV7-2,TRBJ2-5,CASSFARNQETQYF
NA,TRBV5-1,TRBJ2-7,CASSDNRVSYEQYF